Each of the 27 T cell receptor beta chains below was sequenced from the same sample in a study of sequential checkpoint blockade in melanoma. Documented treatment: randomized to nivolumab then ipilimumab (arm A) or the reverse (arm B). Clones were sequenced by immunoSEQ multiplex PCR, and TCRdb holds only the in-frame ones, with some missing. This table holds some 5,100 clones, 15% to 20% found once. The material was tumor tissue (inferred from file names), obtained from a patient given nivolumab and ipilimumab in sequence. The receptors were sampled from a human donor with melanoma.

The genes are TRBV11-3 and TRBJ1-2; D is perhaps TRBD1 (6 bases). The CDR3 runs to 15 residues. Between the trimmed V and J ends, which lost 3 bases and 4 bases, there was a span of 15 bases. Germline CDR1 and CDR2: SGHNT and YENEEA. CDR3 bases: TGTGCCAGCAGCTTGGATGGGACACTTTCCTATGGCTACACCTTC. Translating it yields CASSLDGTLSYGYTF.

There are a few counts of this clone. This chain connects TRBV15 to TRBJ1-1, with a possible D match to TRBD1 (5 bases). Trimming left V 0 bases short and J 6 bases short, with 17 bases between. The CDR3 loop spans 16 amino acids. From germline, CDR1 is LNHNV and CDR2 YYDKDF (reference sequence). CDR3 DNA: TGTGCCACCAGCAGAGATTGGGGACTTAAAGGGGCTGAAGCTTTCTTT. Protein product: CATSRDWGLKGAEAFF.

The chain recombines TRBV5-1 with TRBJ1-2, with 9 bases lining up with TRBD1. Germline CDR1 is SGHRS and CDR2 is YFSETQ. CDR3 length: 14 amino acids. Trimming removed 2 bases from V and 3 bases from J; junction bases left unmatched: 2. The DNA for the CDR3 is TGCGCCAGCAGCTTATGGACAGGGGACTATGGCTACACCTTC. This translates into CASSLWTGDYGYTF.

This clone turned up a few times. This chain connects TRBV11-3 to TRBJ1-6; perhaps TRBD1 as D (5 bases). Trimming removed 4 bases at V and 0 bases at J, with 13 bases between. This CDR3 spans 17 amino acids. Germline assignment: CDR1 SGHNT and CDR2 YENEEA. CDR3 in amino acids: CASSSGHLNSYNSPLHF. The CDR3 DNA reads TGTGCCAGCAGCTCCGGACACCTCAACTCCTATAATTCACCCCTCCACTTT.

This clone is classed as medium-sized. This CDR3 is CASSRARRWDRLAKNIQYF. The CDR3 bases are TGTGCCAGCAGTAGGGCCCGCAGGTGGGACAGACTAGCCAAAAACATTCAGTACTTC. J is TRBJ2-4 and V is TRBV6-8; 7 bases are shared with TRBD1. The trim removed 5 bases at V and 0 bases at J, leaving 16 bases unmatched. The CDR3 extends over 19 amino acids. The germline gives CDR1 MNHGY, CDR2 SAAAGT.

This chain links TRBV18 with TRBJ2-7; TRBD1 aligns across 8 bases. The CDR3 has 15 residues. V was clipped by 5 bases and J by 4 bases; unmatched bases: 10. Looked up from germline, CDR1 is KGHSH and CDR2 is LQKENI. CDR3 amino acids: CASSLEQGVGYEQYF. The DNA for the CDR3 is TGTGCCAGCTCATTGGAACAGGGGGTCGGATACGAGCAGTACTTC.

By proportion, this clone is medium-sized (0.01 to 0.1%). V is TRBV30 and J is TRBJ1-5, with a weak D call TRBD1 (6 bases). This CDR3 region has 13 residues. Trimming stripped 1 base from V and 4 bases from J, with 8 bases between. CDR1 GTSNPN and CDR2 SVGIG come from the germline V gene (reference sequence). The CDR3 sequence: CAWSAQGNQPQHF. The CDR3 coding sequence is TGTGCCTGGAGTGCACAGGGAAATCAGCCCCAGCATTTT.

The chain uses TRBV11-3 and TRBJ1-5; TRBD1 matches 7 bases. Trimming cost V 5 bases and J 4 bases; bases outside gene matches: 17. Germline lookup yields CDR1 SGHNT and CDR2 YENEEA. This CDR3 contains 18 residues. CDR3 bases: TGTGCCAGCAGCCCACACGGCGCGGCAGGGGGACGTAATCAGCCCCAGCATTTT. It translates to CASSPHGAAGGRNQPQHF.

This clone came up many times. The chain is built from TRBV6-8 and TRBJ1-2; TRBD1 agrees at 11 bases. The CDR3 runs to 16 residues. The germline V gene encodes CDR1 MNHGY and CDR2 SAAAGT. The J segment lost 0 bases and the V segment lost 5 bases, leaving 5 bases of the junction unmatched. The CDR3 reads CASSEWDRGSNYGYTF. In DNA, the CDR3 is TGTGCCAGCAGTGAGTGGGACAGGGGGTCTAACTATGGCTACACCTTC.

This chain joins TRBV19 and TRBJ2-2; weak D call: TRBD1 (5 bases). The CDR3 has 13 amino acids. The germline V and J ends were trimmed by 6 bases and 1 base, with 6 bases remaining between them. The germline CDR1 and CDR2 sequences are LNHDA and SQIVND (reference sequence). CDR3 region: CASSQGNTGELFF. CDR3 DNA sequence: TGTGCCAGTAGCCAGGGGAACACCGGGGAGCTGTTTTTT.

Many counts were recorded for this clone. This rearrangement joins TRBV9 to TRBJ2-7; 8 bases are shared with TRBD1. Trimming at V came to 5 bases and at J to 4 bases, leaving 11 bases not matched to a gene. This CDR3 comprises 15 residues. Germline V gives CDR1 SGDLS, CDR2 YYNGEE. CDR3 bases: TGTGCCAGCAGTGCGCAGGGGGCGCTTAGGTACGAGCAGTACTTC. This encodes CASSAQGALRYEQYF.

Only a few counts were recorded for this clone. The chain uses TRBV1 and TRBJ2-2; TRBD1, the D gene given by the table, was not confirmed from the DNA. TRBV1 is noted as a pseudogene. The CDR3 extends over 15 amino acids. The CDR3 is CASSQIQGATGELFF. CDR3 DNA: TGCGCCAGCAGCCAGATACAGGGGGCCACCGGGGAGCTGTTTTTT.

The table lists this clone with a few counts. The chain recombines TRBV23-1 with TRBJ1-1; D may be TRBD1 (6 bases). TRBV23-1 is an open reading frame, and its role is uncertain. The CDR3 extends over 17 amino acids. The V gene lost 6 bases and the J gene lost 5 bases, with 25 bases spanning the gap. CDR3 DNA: TGCGCCAGCAGCCAAGAACAGGGTAGGGGTTTGGGGACTGAAGCTTTCTTT. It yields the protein CASSQEQGRGLGTEAFF.

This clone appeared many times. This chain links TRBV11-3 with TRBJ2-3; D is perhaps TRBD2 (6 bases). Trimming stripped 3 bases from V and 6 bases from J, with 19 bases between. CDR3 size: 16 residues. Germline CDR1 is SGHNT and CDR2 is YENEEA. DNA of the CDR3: TGTGCCAGCAGCTTGGGAAACGGGAGTCGTCGGGATACGCAGTATTTT. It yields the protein CASSLGNGSRRDTQYF.

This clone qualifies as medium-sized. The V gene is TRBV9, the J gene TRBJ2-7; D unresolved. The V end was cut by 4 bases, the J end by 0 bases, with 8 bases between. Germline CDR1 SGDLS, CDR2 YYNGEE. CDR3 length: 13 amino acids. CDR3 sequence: CASSPSNSYEQYF. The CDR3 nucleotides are TGTGCCAGCAGCCCCTCCAACTCCTACGAGCAGTACTTC.

The CDR3 loop reads CASSLEGPGGEKLFF. The CDR3 DNA is TGCGCCAGCAGCTTGGAGGGTCCAGGGGGTGAAAAACTGTTTTTT. The V gene is TRBV5-1, the J gene TRBJ1-4; TRBD1 matches at 7 bases. V lost 0 bases and J lost 7; bases outside the gene matches: 6. The germline V gene encodes CDR1 SGHRS and CDR2 YFSETQ. This CDR3 is 15 amino acids long.

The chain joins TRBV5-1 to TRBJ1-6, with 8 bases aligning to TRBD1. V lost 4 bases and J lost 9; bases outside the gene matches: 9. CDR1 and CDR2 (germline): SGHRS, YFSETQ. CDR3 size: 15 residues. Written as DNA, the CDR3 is TGCGCCAGCAGCCCGGACAGGGAGGGAGTTTCACCCCTCCACTTT. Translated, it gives CASSPDREGVSPLHF. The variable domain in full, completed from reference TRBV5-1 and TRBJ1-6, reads KAGVTQTPRYLIKTRGQQVTLSCSPISGHRSVSWYQQTPGQGLQFLFEYFSETQRNKGNFPGRFSGRQFSNSRSEMNVSTLELGDSALYLCASSPDREGVSPLHFGNGTRLTVT.

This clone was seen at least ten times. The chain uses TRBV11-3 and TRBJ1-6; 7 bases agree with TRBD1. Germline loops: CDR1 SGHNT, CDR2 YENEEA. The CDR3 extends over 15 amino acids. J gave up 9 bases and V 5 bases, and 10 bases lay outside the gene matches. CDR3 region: CASSLKRQGSSPLHF. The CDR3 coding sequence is TGTGCCAGCAGCCTCAAAAGACAGGGCAGTTCACCCCTCCACTTT.

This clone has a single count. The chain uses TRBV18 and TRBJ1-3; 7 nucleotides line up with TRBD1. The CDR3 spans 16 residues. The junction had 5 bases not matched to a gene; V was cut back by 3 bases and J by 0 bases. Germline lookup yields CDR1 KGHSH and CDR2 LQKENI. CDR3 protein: CASSPGQAYSGNTIYF. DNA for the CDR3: TGTGCCAGCTCACCCGGACAGGCATACTCTGGAAACACCATATATTTT.

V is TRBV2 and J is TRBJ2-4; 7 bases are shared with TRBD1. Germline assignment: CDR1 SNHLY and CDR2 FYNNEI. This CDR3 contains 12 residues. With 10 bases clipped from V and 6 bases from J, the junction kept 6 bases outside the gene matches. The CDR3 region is CANRGLGNIQYF. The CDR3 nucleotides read TGTGCCAACAGGGGTTTGGGAAACATTCAGTACTTC.

CDR3 in amino acids: CSAPGTPSGDGYTF. As DNA, the CDR3 is TGCAGCGCCCCGGGGACACCTTCGGGGGATGGCTACACCTTC. The rearrangement joins TRBV29-1 to TRBJ1-2; D might be TRBD1 (6 bases). CDR1 is SQVTM and CDR2 is ANQGSEA in the germline V gene. With 7 bases removed from V and 6 bases from J, the gap between germline ends came to 21 bases. The CDR3 runs 14 residues.

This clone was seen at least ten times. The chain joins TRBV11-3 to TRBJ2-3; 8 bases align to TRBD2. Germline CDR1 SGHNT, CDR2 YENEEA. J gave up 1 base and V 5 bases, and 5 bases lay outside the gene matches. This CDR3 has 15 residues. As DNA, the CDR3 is TGTGCCAGCAGCATCGGGGGGGGAGGCACAGATACGCAGTATTTT. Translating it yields CASSIGGGGTDTQYF. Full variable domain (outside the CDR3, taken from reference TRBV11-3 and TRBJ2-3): EAGVVQSPRYKIIEKKQPVAFWCNPISGHNTLYWYLQNLGQGPELLIRYENEEAVDDSQLPKDRFSAERLKGVDSTLKIQPAELGDSAVYLCASSIGGGGTDTQYFGPGTRLTVL.

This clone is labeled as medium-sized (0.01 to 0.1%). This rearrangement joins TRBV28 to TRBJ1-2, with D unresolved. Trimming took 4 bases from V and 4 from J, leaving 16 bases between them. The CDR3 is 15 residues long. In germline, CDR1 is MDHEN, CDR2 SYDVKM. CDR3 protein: CASSSLLVTPYGYTF. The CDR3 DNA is TGTGCCAGCAGTTCGTTATTAGTCACCCCCTATGGCTACACCTTC.

The CDR3 spells CASSLRTGVTDTQYF. For the CDR3, the DNA is TGTGCCAGCAGTCTAAGGACAGGAGTCACAGATACGCAGTATTTT. The chain uses TRBV28 and TRBJ2-3; 7 bases agree with TRBD1. Germline-derived CDR1 and CDR2 are MDHEN and SYDVKM. V lost 5 bases and J lost 2; bases outside the gene matches: 7. CDR3 size: 15 residues.

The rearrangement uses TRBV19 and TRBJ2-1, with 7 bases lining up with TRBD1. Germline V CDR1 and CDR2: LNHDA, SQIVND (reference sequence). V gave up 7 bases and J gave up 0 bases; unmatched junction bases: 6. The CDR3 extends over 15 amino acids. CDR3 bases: TGTGCCAGTAAACTCGACAGGGTCTCCTACAATGAGCAGTTCTTC. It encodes CASKLDRVSYNEQFF.

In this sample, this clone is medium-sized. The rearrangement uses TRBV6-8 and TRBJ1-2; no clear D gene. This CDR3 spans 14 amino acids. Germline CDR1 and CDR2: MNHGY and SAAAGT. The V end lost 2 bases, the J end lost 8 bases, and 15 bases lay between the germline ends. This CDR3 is CASSYTPKSGGYTF. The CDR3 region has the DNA TGTGCCAGCAGTTACACACCTAAATCGGGAGGCTACACCTTC.

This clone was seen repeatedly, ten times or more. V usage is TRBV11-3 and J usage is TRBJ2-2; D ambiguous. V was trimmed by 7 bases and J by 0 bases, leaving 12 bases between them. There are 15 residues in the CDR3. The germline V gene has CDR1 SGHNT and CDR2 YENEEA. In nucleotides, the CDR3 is TGTGCCAGCATGTCTTGGGGTGCGAACACCGGGGAGCTGTTTTTT. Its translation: CASMSWGANTGELFF. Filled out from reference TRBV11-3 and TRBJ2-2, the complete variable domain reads EAGVVQSPRYKIIEKKQPVAFWCNPISGHNTLYWYLQNLGQGPELLIRYENEEAVDDSQLPKDRFSAERLKGVDSTLKIQPAELGDSAVYLCASMSWGANTGELFFGEGSRLTVL.